This T cell receptor (beta chain) was documented in a study of OX40 agonist ivuxolimab in advanced cancers. Turning to the study itself: A male proportion of about 84% was recorded, with mean age approximately 56 years and range roughly 23 to 90. Study-wide findings and caveats: Also showing low normalized T-cell clonal expansion were some of the nonresponders.

Worth noting for this clone: Its specificity is not known.

Libraries were prepared by immunoSEQ multiplex PCR; TCRdb keeps only in-frame clonotypes and omits some of them. The sample lists tens of thousands of clones, under 90% occurring once. J was trimmed by 7 bases and V by 2 bases; bases with no gene match: 14. Germline V gene sequence: CDR1 KGHSH, CDR2 LQKENI. The CDR3 is 19 amino acids. The sequence was obtained from an adult with an advanced solid tumor such as melanoma, head and neck, liver or kidney cancer. The sequencing used CD4+ or CD8+ T cells sorted from blood, collected in a trial of the OX40 agonist ivuxolimab. This chain uses TRBV18 with TRBJ2-6, with 10 bases that match TRBD1. As DNA, the CDR3 is TGTGCCAGCTCACCAAGTGGGACAGGGGTCTCGAGGGGAGCCAACGTCCTGACTTTC. Protein product: CASSPSGTGVSRGANVLTF.